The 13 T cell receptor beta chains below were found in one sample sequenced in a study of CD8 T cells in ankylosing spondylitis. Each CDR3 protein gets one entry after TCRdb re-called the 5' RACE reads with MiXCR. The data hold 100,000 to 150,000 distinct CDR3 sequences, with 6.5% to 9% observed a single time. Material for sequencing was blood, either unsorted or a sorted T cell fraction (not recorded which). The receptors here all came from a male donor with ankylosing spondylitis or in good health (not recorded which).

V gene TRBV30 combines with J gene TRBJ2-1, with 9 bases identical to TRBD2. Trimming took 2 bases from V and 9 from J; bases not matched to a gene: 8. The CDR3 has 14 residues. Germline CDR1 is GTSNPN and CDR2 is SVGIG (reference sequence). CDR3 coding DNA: TGTGCCTGGAGTAGAGCGGGGGGATTGGGTGAGCAGTTCTTC. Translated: CAWSRAGGLGEQFF.

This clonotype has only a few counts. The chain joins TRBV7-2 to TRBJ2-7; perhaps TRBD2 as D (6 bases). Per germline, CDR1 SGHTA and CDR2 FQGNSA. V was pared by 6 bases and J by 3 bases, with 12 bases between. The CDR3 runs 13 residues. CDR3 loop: CASSWDSNYEQYF. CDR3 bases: TGTGCCAGCAGTTGGGACTCTAACTACGAGCAGTACTTC.

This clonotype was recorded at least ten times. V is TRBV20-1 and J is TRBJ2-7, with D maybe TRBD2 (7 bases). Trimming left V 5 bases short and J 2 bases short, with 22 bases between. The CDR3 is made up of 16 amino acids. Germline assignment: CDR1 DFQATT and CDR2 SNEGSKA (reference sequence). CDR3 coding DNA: TGCAGTGCTGGGGGGGCTGATTCAGGAATAACCTACGAGCAGTACTTC. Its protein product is CSAGGADSGITYEQYF.

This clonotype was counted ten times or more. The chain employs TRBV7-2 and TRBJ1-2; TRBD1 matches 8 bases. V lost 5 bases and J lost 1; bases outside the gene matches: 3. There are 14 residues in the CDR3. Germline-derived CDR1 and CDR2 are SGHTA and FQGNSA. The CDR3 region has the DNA TGTGCCAGCAGCCAGGGGGCCATTAACTATGGCTACACCTTC. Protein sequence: CASSQGAINYGYTF.

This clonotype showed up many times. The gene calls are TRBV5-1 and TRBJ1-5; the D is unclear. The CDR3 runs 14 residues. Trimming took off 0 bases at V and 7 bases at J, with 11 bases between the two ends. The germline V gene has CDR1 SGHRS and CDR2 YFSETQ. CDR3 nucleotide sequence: TGCGCCAGCAGCTTGGAACGGGGAGGGCAGCCCCAGCATTTT. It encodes CASSLERGGQPQHF. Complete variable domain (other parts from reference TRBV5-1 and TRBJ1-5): KAGVTQTPRYLIKTRGQQVTLSCSPISGHRSVSWYQQTPGQGLQFLFEYFSETQRNKGNFPGRFSGRQFSNSRSEMNVSTLELGDSALYLCASSLERGGQPQHFGDGTRLSIL.

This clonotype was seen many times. DNA for the CDR3: TGTGCCATCAGTGATGGATCCTACGAGCAGTACTTC. It yields the protein CAISDGSYEQYF. The rearrangement links TRBV10-3 to TRBJ2-7; D is unclear. This CDR3 has 12 residues. V lost 3 bases to trimming and J lost 1 base, with 4 bases between them. Per the germline V gene, CDR1 is ENHRY and CDR2 is SYGVKD.

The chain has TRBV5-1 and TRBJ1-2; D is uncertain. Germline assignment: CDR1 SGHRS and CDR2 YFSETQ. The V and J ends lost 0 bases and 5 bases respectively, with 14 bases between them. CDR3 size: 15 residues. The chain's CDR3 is CASSLVWGGGYGYTF. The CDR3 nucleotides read TGCGCCAGCAGCTTGGTGTGGGGAGGAGGGTATGGCTACACCTTC. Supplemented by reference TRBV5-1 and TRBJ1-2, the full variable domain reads KAGVTQTPRYLIKTRGQQVTLSCSPISGHRSVSWYQQTPGQGLQFLFEYFSETQRNKGNFPGRFSGRQFSNSRSEMNVSTLELGDSALYLCASSLVWGGGYGYTFGSGTRLTVV.

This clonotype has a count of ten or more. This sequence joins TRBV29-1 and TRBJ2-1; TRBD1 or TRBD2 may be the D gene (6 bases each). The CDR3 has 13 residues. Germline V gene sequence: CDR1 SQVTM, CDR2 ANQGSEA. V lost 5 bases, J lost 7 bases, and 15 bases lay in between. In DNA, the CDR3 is TGCAGCGTTCGGGGGCCTGAGGGGAATGAGCAGTTCTTC. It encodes CSVRGPEGNEQFF.

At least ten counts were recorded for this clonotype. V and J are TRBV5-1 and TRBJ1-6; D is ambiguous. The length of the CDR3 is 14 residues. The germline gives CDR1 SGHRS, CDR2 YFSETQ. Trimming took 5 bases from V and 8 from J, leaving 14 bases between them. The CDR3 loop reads CASRERDGYSPLHF. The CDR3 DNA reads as TGCGCCAGCAGGGAGAGGGATGGATATTCACCCCTCCACTTT.

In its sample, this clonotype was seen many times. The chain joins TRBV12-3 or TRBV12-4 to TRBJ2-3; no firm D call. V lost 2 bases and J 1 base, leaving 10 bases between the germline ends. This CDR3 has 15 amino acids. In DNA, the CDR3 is TGTGCCAGCAGTTTAAACGCAGCTGGCACAGATACGCAGTATTTT. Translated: CASSLNAAGTDTQYF.

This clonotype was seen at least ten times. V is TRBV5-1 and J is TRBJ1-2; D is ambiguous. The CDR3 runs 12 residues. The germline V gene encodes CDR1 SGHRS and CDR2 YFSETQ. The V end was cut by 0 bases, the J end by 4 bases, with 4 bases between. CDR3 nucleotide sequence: TGCGCCAGCAGCTTGGACCGCTATGGCTACACCTTC. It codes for CASSLDRYGYTF.

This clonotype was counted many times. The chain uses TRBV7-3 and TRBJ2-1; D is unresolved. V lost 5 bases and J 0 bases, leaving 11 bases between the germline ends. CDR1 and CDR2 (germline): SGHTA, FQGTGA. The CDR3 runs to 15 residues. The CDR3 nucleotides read TGTGCCAGCAGCCTACGAGTGAGCTCCTACAATGAGCAGTTCTTC. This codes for CASSLRVSSYNEQFF.

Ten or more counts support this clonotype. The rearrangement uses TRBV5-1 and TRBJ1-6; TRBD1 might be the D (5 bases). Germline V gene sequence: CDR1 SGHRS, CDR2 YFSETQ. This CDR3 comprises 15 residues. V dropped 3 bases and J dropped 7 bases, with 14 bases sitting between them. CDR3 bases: TGCGCCAGCAGCTCGGTAGGGGCAGGAAATTCACCCCTCCACTTT. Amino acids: CASSSVGAGNSPLHF.